A single sample gave rise to the 26 T cell receptor beta chains below, sequenced in a study of blood T cell repertoires in COVID-19. Generated by immunoSEQ multiplex PCR, the TCRdb table keeps only in-frame clones and is missing some. The data show 230,000 or so clones, with roughly 82% seen just once and around 2.4% held by the top ten. The sequenced material came from peripheral blood. All receptors derive from a man in his forties who had recovered from COVID-19.

V usage is TRBV7-2 and J usage is TRBJ1-2; 7 positions match TRBD1. V gave up 5 bases and J gave up 3 bases; unmatched junction bases: 6. CDR1 and CDR2 from the germline V gene are SGHTA and FQGNSA. The CDR3 is 14 amino acids. The CDR3 DNA follows: TGTGCCAGCAGCGTACAGGGGAGAGACTATGGCTACACCTTC. Translating gives CASSVQGRDYGYTF.

The rearrangement links TRBV30 to TRBJ2-2; 16 bases are shared with TRBD2. The germline V gene has CDR1 GTSNPN and CDR2 SVGIG (reference sequence). The V segment lost 8 bases and the J segment 1 base; nucleotides outside the gene matches: 13. This CDR3 spans 19 amino acids. Written as DNA, the CDR3 is TGTGCCGGGACTAGCGGGAGGGCTCTGCAAGATGTGAACACCGGGGAGCTGTTTTTT. This encodes CAGTSGRALQDVNTGELFF.

The V and J genes are TRBV29-1 and TRBJ1-2, with 11 bases fitting TRBD1. The length of the CDR3 is 15 residues. Trimming cost V 6 bases and J 2 bases; bases outside gene matches: 8. In germline, CDR1 is SQVTM, CDR2 ANQGSEA. The CDR3 protein is CSVGDRGLTNYGYTF. The CDR3 region has the DNA TGCAGCGTAGGGGACAGGGGGTTAACAAACTATGGCTACACCTTC.

This chain joins TRBV7-9 and TRBJ2-7; D possibly corresponds to TRBD2 (5 bases). The CDR3 has 16 residues. The V end was cut by 0 bases, the J end by 1 base, with 13 bases between. Germline V lookup: CDR1 SEHNR, CDR2 FQNEAQ (reference sequence). The CDR3 region has the DNA TGTGCCAGCAGCTTAGCCCCTCCCCGGGAATCCTACGAGCAGTACTTC. This translates into CASSLAPPRESYEQYF.

The chain combines TRBV7-2 with TRBJ1-2, with TRBD1 identical over 7 bases. V gave up 5 bases and J gave up 2 bases; unmatched junction bases: 2. Germline-derived CDR1 and CDR2 are SGHTA and FQGNSA. The CDR3 runs to 13 residues. CDR3 sequence: CASSAGQNYGYTF. As DNA, the CDR3 is TGTGCCAGCAGCGCGGGACAGAACTATGGCTACACCTTC.

This chain links TRBV6-5 with TRBJ1-6; 8 nucleotides align to TRBD1. The CDR3 covers 16 residues. Germline-derived CDR1 and CDR2 are MNHEY and SVGAGI. With V trimmed by 4 bases and J by 6 bases, 8 bases remained unmatched. CDR3 sequence: CASSWSGGAGNSPLHF. The DNA for the CDR3 is TGTGCCAGCAGTTGGTCAGGGGGCGCGGGTAATTCACCCCTCCACTTT.

The chain employs TRBV2 and TRBJ2-3, with 7 bases fitting TRBD1. The CDR3 contains 15 residues. Germline assignment: CDR1 SNHLY and CDR2 FYNNEI. Trimming cost V 7 bases and J 0 bases; bases outside gene matches: 7. CDR3 nucleotides: TGTGCCAGCAATTTGCCGGGACAGAGCACAGATACGCAGTATTTT. Protein: CASNLPGQSTDTQYF.

V gene TRBV7-2 combines with J gene TRBJ1-1; D ambiguous. V was trimmed by 4 bases and J by 1 base, leaving 13 bases between them. CDR1 is SGHTA and CDR2 is FQGNSA in the germline V gene. This CDR3 contains 15 residues. The DNA for the CDR3 is TGTGCCAGCAGCTCCCGACGGGGAGAGAACACTGAAGCTTTCTTT. Translation gives CASSSRRGENTEAFF.

Comment on this clone: Other DNA variants within this sample encode the same CDR3. This sequence joins TRBV6-5 and TRBJ1-1; TRBD1 is a possible D gene (5 bases). Trimming removed 7 bases at V and 6 bases at J, with 9 bases between. The V gene's germline CDR1 is MNHEY and CDR2 SVGAGI. The length of the CDR3 is 11 residues. The CDR3 bases are TGTGCCAGCACCCGGGGGGCTGAAGCTTTCTTT. It specifies CASTRGAEAFF.

The chain uses TRBV7-2 and TRBJ1-2; 10 nucleotides line up with TRBD1. The CDR3 is 16 amino acids. V lost 5 bases to trimming and J lost 3 bases; unmatched junction nucleotides: 9. Germline assignment: CDR1 SGHTA and CDR2 FQGNSA. The CDR3 protein is CASSPYRDRGDYGYTF. The CDR3 coding sequence is TGTGCCAGCAGCCCTTACCGGGACAGGGGTGACTATGGCTACACCTTC. The full variable domain, in which reference TRBV7-2 and TRBJ1-2 provide the parts outside the CDR3, is GAGVSQSPSNKVTEKGKDVELRCDPISGHTALYWYRQSLGQGLEFLIYFQGNSAPDKSGLPSDRFSAERTGGSVSTLTIQRTQQEDSAVYLCASSPYRDRGDYGYTFGSGTRLTVV.

The rearrangement links TRBV7-2 to TRBJ2-3, with a tentative D call TRBD2 (8 bases). Germline V gives CDR1 SGHTA, CDR2 FQGNSA. The CDR3 sequence is 14 residues long. V lost 7 bases and J lost 4, with 15 bases in between. CDR3 region: CASTPGGGADTQYF. In DNA form, the CDR3 reads TGTGCCAGCACCCCGGGAGGGGGCGCAGATACGCAGTATTTT.

The J gene is TRBJ2-1, the V gene TRBV2, with D possibly being TRBD1 (6 bases). The V and J ends lost 4 bases and 0 bases respectively, with 10 bases between them. The CDR3 length is 15 residues. The V gene's germline CDR1 is SNHLY and CDR2 FYNNEI. The CDR3 reads CASSVRGGSYNEQFF. CDR3 DNA sequence: TGTGCCAGCAGTGTAAGAGGGGGCTCCTACAATGAGCAGTTCTTC.

This rearrangement joins TRBV11-3 to TRBJ1-6, with 9 bases matching TRBD1. The CDR3 is 15 amino acids. Germline assignment: CDR1 SGHNT and CDR2 YENEEA. With V trimmed by 4 bases and J by 8 bases, 6 bases remained unmatched. The CDR3 nucleotides read TGTGCCAGCAGCTCGCCGGGACAGGGCTATTCACCCCTCCACTTT. Its protein is CASSSPGQGYSPLHF.

The chain joins TRBV7-2 to TRBJ2-7, with TRBD2 matching over 10 bases. CDR3 size: 15 residues. CDR1 is SGHTA, CDR2 FQGNSA, per germline. V lost 1 base, J lost 6 bases, and 6 bases stayed unmatched. CDR3 in amino acids: CASSLGRGLAFEQYF. As DNA, the CDR3 is TGTGCCAGCAGCTTAGGTCGGGGACTAGCGTTCGAGCAGTACTTC.

The CDR3 reads CASSEAPGRLGYTF. The CDR3 nucleotides are TGTGCCAGCAGTGAAGCGCCGGGGAGGCTGGGCTACACCTTC. The chain is built from TRBV6-1 and TRBJ1-2; no reliable D call. Germline V gives CDR1 MNHNS, CDR2 SASEGT. The CDR3 contains 14 residues. The V and J ends lost 0 bases and 8 bases respectively, with 13 bases between them.

The chain employs TRBV7-9 and TRBJ1-1; D gene ambiguous. The V gene lost 11 bases and the J gene lost 1 base, with 11 bases spanning the gap. The CDR3 is 12 residues long. Germline CDR1 is SEHNR and CDR2 is FQNEAQ (reference sequence). The DNA of the CDR3 is TGTGCCTCAAACGGTGGGAACACTGAAGCTTTCTTT. Translation: CASNGGNTEAFF.

This rearrangement joins TRBV6-2 or TRBV6-3 to TRBJ2-1; 9 bases agree with TRBD2. Unmatched junction bases numbered 5, after V lost 5 bases and J lost 6 bases. Germline CDR1 and CDR2: MNHEY and SVGEGT. The CDR3 has 14 residues. In DNA, the CDR3 is TGTGCCAGCAGTCCAGGGACTAGCCTCAATGAGCAGTTCTTC. Its protein product is CASSPGTSLNEQFF.

This clone was seen a handful of times. The genes are TRBV5-1 and TRBJ1-1, with D uncertain. Per the germline V gene, CDR1 is SGHRS and CDR2 is YFSETQ. V was pared by 4 bases and J by 6 bases, with 13 bases between. The CDR3 is 13 residues long. The CDR3 DNA sequence: TGCGCCAGCAGCCCAACCAGTCGTCCTGAAGCTTTCTTT. Amino acids: CASSPTSRPEAFF.

The chain links TRBV5-4 to TRBJ1-1; unclear D gene. The germline CDR1 and CDR2 sequences are SGHNT and YYREEE (reference sequence). This CDR3 is 14 amino acids long. The V end lost 3 bases, the J end lost 1 base, and 10 bases lay between the germline ends. CDR3 sequence (DNA): TGTGCCAGCAGCTCCACTAGAGCGAACACTGAAGCTTTCTTT. Protein product: CASSSTRANTEAFF. Together with reference TRBV5-4 and TRBJ1-1, the CDR3 gives the full variable domain: ETGVTQSPTHLIKTRGQQVTLRCSSQSGHNTVSWYQQALGQGPQFIFQYYREEENGRGNFPPRFSGLQFPNYSSELNVNALELDDSALYLCASSSTRANTEAFFGQGTRLTVV.

This rearrangement joins TRBV11-3 to TRBJ2-1; D is perhaps TRBD1 (5 bases). The CDR3 loop spans 15 amino acids. Trimming removed 1 base at V and 2 bases at J, with 9 bases between. CDR1 and CDR2 from the germline V gene are SGHNT and YENEEA. The CDR3 loop is CASSLGQGPYNEQFF. The DNA of the CDR3 is TGTGCCAGCAGCTTAGGGCAGGGTCCCTACAATGAGCAGTTCTTC.

J is TRBJ2-3 and V is TRBV2; TRBD2 agrees at 13 bases. Germline V gene lookup returns CDR1 SNHLY and CDR2 FYNNEI. The CDR3 extends over 18 amino acids. V lost 7 bases and J lost 4; bases outside the gene matches: 14. The CDR3 bases are TGTGCCAGCAAGGGCGGAACAACTAGCGGGGGGGGGCCAGATACGCAGTATTTT. Translated, it gives CASKGGTTSGGGPDTQYF.

This clone was found many times. The chain couples TRBV12-3 or TRBV12-4 to TRBJ2-2, with 7 bases identical to TRBD2. CDR3 size: 13 residues. Trimming cost V 5 bases and J 7 bases; bases outside gene matches: 4. The CDR3 bases are TGTGCCAGCAGTCCAACGGGAGGCGGGGAGCTGTTTTTT. Translated, it gives CASSPTGGGELFF.

J is TRBJ2-5 and V is TRBV3-1 (or the pseudogene TRBV3-2); no firm D call. The CDR3 is 13 residues long. The V end was cut by 1 base, the J end by 5 bases, with 8 bases between. CDR1 is LGHDT and CDR2 is YNNKEL in the germline V gene (reference sequence). CDR3 residues: CASSQGHPETQYF. DNA of the CDR3: TGTGCCAGCAGCCAAGGACACCCGGAGACCCAGTACTTC.

This clone was picked up a small number of times. The chain joins TRBV11-3 to TRBJ1-1; TRBD1 might be the D (6 bases). The CDR3 totals 13 residues. Trimming removed 0 bases from V and 7 bases from J, with 9 bases in between. Germline V gene lookup returns CDR1 SGHNT and CDR2 YENEEA. CDR3 DNA: TGTGCCAGCAGCTTAGAGCCAGGGGTTGAAGCTTTCTTT. Encoded protein: CASSLEPGVEAFF.

The chain joins TRBV7-2 to TRBJ2-7; 9 bases agree with TRBD2. The CDR3 is made up of 13 amino acids. From germline, CDR1 is SGHTA and CDR2 FQGNSA. Trimming took 1 base from V and 6 from J; bases not matched to a gene: 1. CDR3 loop: CASSLDSGSEQYF. The CDR3 DNA reads TGTGCCAGCAGCTTAGATAGCGGGAGCGAGCAGTACTTC.

CDR3: CASSHTGTGPYEQYF. Written as DNA, the CDR3 is TGCGCCAGCAGCCACACCGGGACAGGCCCCTACGAGCAGTACTTC. The gene calls are TRBV5-1 and TRBJ2-7; 8 bases are shared with TRBD1. CDR1 and CDR2 from the germline V gene are SGHRS and YFSETQ. The CDR3 length is 15 residues. With V trimmed by 4 bases and J by 2 bases, 8 bases remained unmatched. Together with reference TRBV5-1 and TRBJ2-7, the CDR3 gives the full variable domain: KAGVTQTPRYLIKTRGQQVTLSCSPISGHRSVSWYQQTPGQGLQFLFEYFSETQRNKGNFPGRFSGRQFSNSRSEMNVSTLELGDSALYLCASSHTGTGPYEQYFGPGTRLTVT.